This is a list of T cell receptor beta chains from one sample in a study of T cells in Graves' hyperthyroidism and ophthalmopathy. TCRdb analysed the multiplex PCR reads with MiXCR anew, one entry per CDR3 protein. The sample records under 300,000 distinct CDR3 sequences, about 20% being singletons. What was sequenced was blood. Receptors originate from a man aged 25-40 years with Graves' ophthalmopathy. CDR3s include the opening cysteine and the closing phenylalanine or tryptophan. The D gene is left open where the match is weak. The size field is filled for only some rows; it gives once, few, many or a size class.

few	TRBV7-8	-	TRBJ1-2	CASSFEKRDAVNYGYTF	TGTGCCAGCAGCTTCGAAAAAAGGGACGCCGTTAACTATGGCTACACCTTC
many	TRBV28	TRBD1	TRBJ1-1	CASSYVPGQGADTEAFF	TGTGCCAGCAGTTATGTCCCGGGACAGGGGGCGGACACTGAAGCTTTCTTT
few	TRBV2	-	TRBJ2-7	CASSRDWATRSGEQYF	TGTGCCAGCAGCCGAGACTGGGCCACAAGATCCGGCGAGCAGTACTTC
-	TRBV4-1	TRBD1	TRBJ1-5	CASSRTIRTGTGSNQPQHF	TGCGCCAGCAGCCGAACAATTCGAACCGGGACAGGGTCCAATCAGCCCCAGCATTTT
-	TRBV5-4	-	TRBJ2-5	CASSLDSGWETQYF	TGTGCCAGCAGCTTGGATAGCGGTTGGGAGACCCAGTACTTC
few	TRBV12-3/TRBV12-4	TRBD2	TRBJ2-1	CASSSSGRWNEQFF	TGTGCCAGCAGTTCTAGCGGGAGATGGAATGAGCAGTTCTTC
-	TRBV5-1	-	TRBJ2-5	CASSLVTGSETQHF	TGCGCCAGCAGCTTGGTTACGGGCTCGGAGACCCAGCACTTC
once	TRBV19	TRBD1	TRBJ2-7	CASSLRTGPEQYF	TGTGCCAGTAGTCTACGGACAGGGCCCGAGCAGTACTTC
-	TRBV11-2	-	TRBJ1-6	CASSPRVGRTGNSPLHF	TGTGCCAGCAGCCCGCGGGTCGGGCGGACTGGAAATTCACCCCTCCACTTT
few	TRBV11-3	-	TRBJ2-7	CASSLRPIRGYEQYF	TGTGCCAGCAGCTTACGCCCAATTCGAGGCTACGAGCAGTACTTC
-	TRBV7-8	-	TRBJ1-6	CASSPLGPVAPLHF	TGTGCCAGCAGCCCCCTAGGGCCAGTGGCACCCCTCCACTTT
-	TRBV4-1	TRBD1	TRBJ1-1	CASSQRDRMNTEAFF	TGCGCCAGCAGCCAAAGGGACAGGATGAACACTGAAGCTTTCTTT
-	TRBV12-3/TRBV12-4	TRBD1	TRBJ1-5	CASSSTGTGAAQPQHF	TGTGCCAGCAGCTCCACCGGGACAGGGGCCGCCCAGCCCCAGCATTTT
few	TRBV2	-	TRBJ1-2	CASKLDGENYGYTF	TGTGCCAGCAAATTGGACGGAGAAAACTATGGCTACACCTTC
once	TRBV7-9	-	TRBJ2-1	CASSLGSLLARLAYNEQFF	TGTGCCAGCAGCTTAGGATCGTTGCTAGCTCGGTTGGCGTACAATGAGCAGTTCTTC
many	TRBV19	TRBD1	TRBJ2-1	CASSYTRGTGDNEQFF	TGTGCCAGTAGTTATACGAGGGGGACAGGCGATAATGAGCAGTTCTTC
-	TRBV7-9	-	TRBJ1-4	CASSLGGGTNEKLFF	TGTGCCAGCAGCTTGGGGGGGGGGACTAATGAAAAACTGTTTTTT
-	TRBV3-1	-	TRBJ2-1	CASSRGPWAHNEQFF	TGTGCCAGCAGCCGGGGACCCTGGGCCCACAATGAGCAGTTCTTC
many	TRBV3-1	-	TRBJ2-2	CASTQAGELFF	TGTGCCAGCACCCAGGCCGGGGAGCTGTTTTTT
few	TRBV10-1	-	TRBJ1-3	CASLPFRLRSGNTIYF	TGCGCCAGCCTCCCCTTCCGACTGCGCTCTGGAAACACCATATATTTT
few	TRBV4-1	TRBD1	TRBJ1-1	CASSERQGPAFF	TGCGCCAGCAGCGAACGACAGGGCCCAGCTTTCTTT
many	TRBV20-1	TRBD1	TRBJ1-2	CSARGGTGGAHGYTF	TGCAGTGCTAGAGGTGGGACAGGGGGCGCGCATGGCTACACCTTC
once	TRBV20-1	-	TRBJ2-6	CSARDPLYSGANVLTF	TGCAGTGCTAGAGATCCCCTTTACTCTGGGGCCAACGTCCTGACTTTC
-	TRBV7-8	-	TRBJ2-7	CASSLAASSYEQYF	TGTGCCAGCAGCTTAGCGGCCAGCTCCTACGAGCAGTACTTC
many	TRBV28	-	TRBJ2-1	CASSFRRGSSYNEQFF	TGTGCCAGCAGCTTCCGACGGGGTAGTTCCTACAATGAGCAGTTCTTC
few	TRBV24-1	-	TRBJ2-5	CATSDPTTAQETQYF	TGTGCCACCAGTGACCCGACGACAGCCCAAGAGACCCAGTACTTC
many	TRBV24-1	-	TRBJ2-3	CATSDPSGRTSTDTQYF	TGTGCCACCAGTGATCCATCAGGCCGCACTAGCACAGATACGCAGTATTTT
few	TRBV7-2	TRBD1	TRBJ1-1	CASSPKRTGNTEAFF	TGTGCCAGCAGCCCAAAAAGGACAGGGAACACTGAAGCTTTCTTT
-	TRBV5-1	-	TRBJ2-1	CASRVSGSGYNEQFF	TGCGCCAGCAGAGTATCAGGGTCCGGCTACAATGAGCAGTTCTTC
many	TRBV24-1	TRBD2	TRBJ2-3	CATSRLAGGDTQYF	TGTGCCACCAGTAGACTAGCGGGAGGAGATACGCAGTATTTT
-	TRBV12-3/TRBV12-4	-	TRBJ1-5	CASTRGSNQPQHF	TGTGCCAGCACCCGGGGGTCCAATCAGCCCCAGCATTTT
many	TRBV30	-	TRBJ2-3	CAWSRRGGGTDTQYF	TGTGCCTGGAGTAGGCGTGGGGGAGGCACAGATACGCAGTATTTT
few	TRBV5-6	TRBD1	TRBJ1-2	CAGKQGADYGYTF	TGTGCCGGTAAACAGGGGGCGGACTATGGCTACACCTTC
-	TRBV12-3/TRBV12-4	TRBD1	TRBJ1-1	CASSHPPGQGAWSTEAFF	TGTGCCAGCAGCCACCCTCCGGGACAGGGGGCTTGGAGCACTGAAGCTTTCTTT
-	TRBV19	-	TRBJ2-7	CASSKVTRFHEQYF	TGTGCCAGTAGTAAGGTCACGCGGTTCCACGAGCAGTACTTC
many	TRBV7-9	-	TRBJ2-2	CASSLQTGELFF	TGTGCCAGCAGCTTACAGACCGGGGAGCTGTTTTTT
many	TRBV24-1	-	TRBJ2-1	CATSDFRDGSYNEQFF	TGTGCCACCAGTGATTTCAGGGACGGCTCCTACAATGAGCAGTTCTTC
-	TRBV7-8	TRBD1	TRBJ1-1	CASSSRQGVNTEAFF	TGTGCCAGCTCATCCCGACAGGGTGTGAACACTGAAGCTTTCTTT
many	TRBV3-1	TRBD2	TRBJ2-1	CASSQGGRAYNEQFF	TGTGCCAGCAGCCAAGGCGGGAGAGCGTACAATGAGCAGTTCTTC
few	TRBV5-1	TRBD2	TRBJ2-1	CASSLGLAGIRSYNEQFF	TGCGCCAGCAGCCTAGGACTAGCGGGTATACGATCCTACAATGAGCAGTTCTTC
many	TRBV28	-	TRBJ1-2	CASSLVRYGYTF	TGTGCCAGCAGTTTGGTTCGCTATGGCTACACCTTC
-	TRBV7-6	TRBD1	TRBJ1-6	CASSLDAGQGNSPLHF	TGTGCCAGCAGCTTAGATGCGGGACAGGGGAATTCACCCCTCCACTTT
few	TRBV15	-	TRBJ2-3	CATSRDRVSTDTQYF	TGTGCCACCAGCAGAGATAGAGTCAGCACAGATACGCAGTATTTT